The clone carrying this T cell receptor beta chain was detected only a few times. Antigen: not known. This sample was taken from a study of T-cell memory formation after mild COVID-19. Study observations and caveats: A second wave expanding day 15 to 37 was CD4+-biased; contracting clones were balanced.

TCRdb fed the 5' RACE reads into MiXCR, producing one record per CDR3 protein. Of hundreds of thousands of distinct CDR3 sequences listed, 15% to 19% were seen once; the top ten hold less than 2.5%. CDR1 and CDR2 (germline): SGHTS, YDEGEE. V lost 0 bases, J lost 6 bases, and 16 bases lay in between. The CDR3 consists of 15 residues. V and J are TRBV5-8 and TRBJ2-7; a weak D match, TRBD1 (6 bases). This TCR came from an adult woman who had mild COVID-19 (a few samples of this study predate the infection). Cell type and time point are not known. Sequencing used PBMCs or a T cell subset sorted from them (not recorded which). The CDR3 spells CASSLGRGRFTEQYF. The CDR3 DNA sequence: TGTGCCAGCAGCTTGGGTAGGGGGAGATTTACCGAGCAGTACTTC. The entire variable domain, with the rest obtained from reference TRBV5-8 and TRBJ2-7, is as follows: EAGVTQSPTHLIKTRGQQATLRCSPISGHTSVYWYQQALGLGLQFLLWYDEGEERNRGNFPPRFSGRQFPNYSSELNVNALELEDSALYLCASSLGRGRFTEQYFGPGTRLTVT.